These T cell receptor beta chains were read from a single sample in a study of Graves' ophthalmopathy and Graves' hyperthyroidism. TCRdb redid the calling of the multiplex PCR reads with MiXCR, one entry per CDR3 protein. The top ten hold about 4.2% of the sample, which has 580,000 or so distinct CDR3 sequences, roughly 40% seen once. The sequenced sample consisted of peripheral blood or thyroid tissue (not recorded which). The receptors were gathered from an adult man with Graves' hyperthyroidism. Each CDR3 is given with its conserved first and last residue. Each record gives: clone size, D gene, J gene, V gene, CDR3 DNA, CDR3 protein. A D gene is named only where the DNA matches it firmly. A row's size may be missing; if present it is once, few, many or a size class.

abundance: -; d_gene: -; j_gene: TRBJ2-7; v_gene: TRBV7-3; CDR3nt: TGTGCCAGCAGCCCGTCCCTCCTCAGTCCCGAGCAGTACTTC; CDR3aa: CASSPSLLSPEQYF
abundance: many; d_gene: TRBD1; j_gene: TRBJ1-1; v_gene: TRBV5-8; CDR3nt: TGTGCCAGCAGCTTCTACGGACAGGGGGTGAACACTGAAGCTTTCTTT; CDR3aa: CASSFYGQGVNTEAFF
abundance: many; d_gene: -; j_gene: TRBJ2-1; v_gene: TRBV2; CDR3nt: TGTGCCAGCAGTGAATGGGGGCAGGGTACTGAAAATGAGCAGTTCTTC; CDR3aa: CASSEWGQGTENEQFF
abundance: many; d_gene: TRBD1; j_gene: TRBJ1-2; v_gene: TRBV20-1; CDR3nt: TGCAGTGCGGCGGTTGACAGGGTGGGAGGCTACACCTTC; CDR3aa: CSAAVDRVGGYTF
abundance: -; d_gene: TRBD1; j_gene: TRBJ2-7; v_gene: TRBV7-9; CDR3nt: TGTGCCAGCAGCTCCGGGACAGGGACCTACGGGCAGTACTTC; CDR3aa: CASSSGTGTYGQYF
abundance: -; d_gene: -; j_gene: TRBJ2-7; v_gene: TRBV29-1; CDR3nt: TGCAGCGTCCGGGGCCAGGGGGGCTACGAGCAGTACTTC; CDR3aa: CSVRGQGGYEQYF
abundance: many; d_gene: -; j_gene: TRBJ1-1; v_gene: TRBV9; CDR3nt: TGTGCCAGCAGCGTAGTCCCGAGTATGAACACTGAAGCTTTCTTT; CDR3aa: CASSVVPSMNTEAFF
abundance: many; d_gene: TRBD1; j_gene: TRBJ1-5; v_gene: TRBV28; CDR3nt: TGTGCCAGCAGTCCCCACCTGGGACAGGTCAGCAATCAGCCCCAGCATTTT; CDR3aa: CASSPHLGQVSNQPQHF
abundance: -; d_gene: -; j_gene: TRBJ2-5; v_gene: TRBV2; CDR3nt: TGTGCCAGCCACGGAGACCCCCAAGAGACCCAGTACTTC; CDR3aa: CASHGDPQETQYF
abundance: -; d_gene: TRBD1; j_gene: TRBJ2-2; v_gene: TRBV7-9; CDR3nt: TGTGCCAGCAGCCCCGGGACAGTTACCGGGGAGCTGTTTTTT; CDR3aa: CASSPGTVTGELFF